This T cell receptor (beta chain) stems from a study of shared clonotypes between healthy human individuals. Study context: Each donor's CD8 memory used one plate, CD8 naive two, each CD4 subset three.

Study outcomes and limitations: Generally, naive subsets came out with larger estimated richness than memory subsets.

The assay was carried out at the deep level. Some clones are missing from TCRdb's copy, which holds only in-frame ones; the method was immunoSEQ multiplex PCR. This table has about 1.1 million clones, approximately 78% appearing once. Looked up from germline, CDR1 is MNHNS and CDR2 is SASEGT. The V and J ends lost 2 bases and 4 bases respectively, with 11 bases between them. The CDR3 consists of 14 residues. Details on this clone: Its antigen is as yet unknown.

Material for sequencing was memory CD4+ T cells from PBMCs. Subset in this sample: CD45RA-negative fraction. The TCR sequence derives from a man between 18 and 35 years old in good health. Some clones in this sample may be carry-over from other donors' samples. This chain links TRBV6-1 with TRBJ1-2; D unclear. CDR3 DNA: TGTGCCAGCAGTGAACTCTACCCCTCCTATGGCTACACCTTC. Translating gives CASSELYPSYGYTF.